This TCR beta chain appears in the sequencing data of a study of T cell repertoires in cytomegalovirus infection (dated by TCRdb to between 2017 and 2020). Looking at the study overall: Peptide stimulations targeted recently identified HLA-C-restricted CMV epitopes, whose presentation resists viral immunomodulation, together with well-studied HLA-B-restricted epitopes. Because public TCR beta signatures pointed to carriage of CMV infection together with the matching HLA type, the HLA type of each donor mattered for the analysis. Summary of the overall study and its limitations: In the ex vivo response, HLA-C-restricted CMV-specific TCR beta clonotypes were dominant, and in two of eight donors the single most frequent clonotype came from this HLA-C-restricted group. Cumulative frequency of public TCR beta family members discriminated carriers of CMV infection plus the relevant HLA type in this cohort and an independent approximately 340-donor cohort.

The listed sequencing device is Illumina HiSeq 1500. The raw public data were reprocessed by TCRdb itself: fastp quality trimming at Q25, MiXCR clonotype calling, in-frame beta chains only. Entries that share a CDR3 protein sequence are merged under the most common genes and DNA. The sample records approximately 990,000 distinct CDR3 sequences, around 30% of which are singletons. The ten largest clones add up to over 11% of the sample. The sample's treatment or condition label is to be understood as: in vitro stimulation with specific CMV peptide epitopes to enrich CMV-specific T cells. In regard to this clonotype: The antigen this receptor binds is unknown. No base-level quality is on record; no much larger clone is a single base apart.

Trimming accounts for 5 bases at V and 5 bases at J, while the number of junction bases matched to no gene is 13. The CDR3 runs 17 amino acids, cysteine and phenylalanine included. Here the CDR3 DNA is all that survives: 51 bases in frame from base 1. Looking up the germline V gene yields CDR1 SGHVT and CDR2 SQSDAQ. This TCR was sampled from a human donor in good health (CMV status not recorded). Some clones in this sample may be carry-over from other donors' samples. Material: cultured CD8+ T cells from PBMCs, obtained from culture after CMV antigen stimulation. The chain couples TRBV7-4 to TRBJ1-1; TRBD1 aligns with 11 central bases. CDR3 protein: CASSQGQGVRVRTEAFF. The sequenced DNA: TGTGCCAGCAGCCAGGGACAGGGGGTACGGGTAAGAACTGAAGCTTTCTTT.